This T cell receptor beta chain was captured by sequencing in a study of early T cells in non-severe SARS-CoV-2 infection. Study context: Unsorted whole blood bulk RNA was sequenced, with unpaired chains. Points from the study as a whole: Missing private and CD4 specificities, VDJdb matching favored anti-spike CD8 responses.

Unique molecular identifiers were added to individual cDNA molecules. TCRdb ran MiXCR on the 5' RACE reads and lists one entry per CDR3 protein. The sample lists 20,000 to 25,000 distinct CDR3 sequences; 5.5% were seen once. Turning to this clonotype: Its antigen is unidentified.

V was shortened by 7 bases and J by 2 bases, with 15 bases between the two germline ends. Germline CDR1 is MNHEY and CDR2 is SVGEGT. The CDR3 loop spans 14 amino acids. Sequenced sample: whole blood. The V and J genes are TRBV6-2 or TRBV6-3 and TRBJ2-7; TRBD2 might be the D (6 bases). This TCR derives from an adult who was a healthcare worker with PCR-confirmed SARS-CoV-2 infection or an uninfected control (not recorded which). CDR3 nucleotide sequence: TGTGCCAGCATAGGCCTGGGAGGCACCTACGAGCAGTACTTC. Its translation is CASIGLGGTYEQYF.